These T cell receptor beta chains were read from a single sample in a study of cytomegalovirus exposure and HLA in healthy donors. TCRdb's table, derived via immunoSEQ multiplex PCR, lists solely in-frame clones and lacks some. Seen here are 210,000 or so clones, approximately 83% observed once, and the top ten hold roughly 10%. The sequenced sample consisted of PBMCs. These receptors were collected from a woman between 50 and 59 years old in good health and CMV-seropositive. CDR3s include the opening cysteine and the closing phenylalanine or tryptophan. D genes are given only for firm matches. Clone size is given for some rows only: seen once, a few or many times, or a class if the clone is expanded.

few,TRBV10-3,TRBD1,TRBJ1-5,TGTGCCATCAGTCGGGACAGGGCTAATCAGCCCCAGCATTTT,CAISRDRANQPQHF
.,TRBV27,TRBD1,TRBJ1-2,TGTGCCAGCAGTTTTAGGGACAGGGAGGTTTACTATGGCTACACCTTC,CASSFRDREVYYGYTF
few,TRBV27,.,TRBJ2-5,TGTGCCAGCAGTTTTCAGGATGGGGAGACCCAGTACTTC,CASSFQDGETQYF
.,TRBV6-6,TRBD2,TRBJ2-1,TGTGCCAGCAGTACGAAAGCGGGGGGGCACTACAATGAGCAGTTCTTC,CASSTKAGGHYNEQFF
.,TRBV7-9,.,TRBJ1-5,TGTTCCAGCAGCTTAGACAGGTCTAGCAATCAGCCCCAGCATTTT,CSSSLDRSSNQPQHF
once,TRBV10-1,TRBD1,TRBJ1-5,TGCGCCAGCAGTGAGTCAGACAGGGGGCAAGGGCAGCCCCAGCATTTT,CASSESDRGQGQPQHF
.,TRBV7-3,TRBD2,TRBJ2-3,TGTGCCAGCAGCTCGCCGACTAGCGGGGGGCGAGGTGCGCAGTATTTT,CASSSPTSGGRGAQYF
.,TRBV7-2,TRBD2,TRBJ2-3,TGTGCCAGCAGCCCCTGGACTAGCGGCACTAGCACAGATACGCAGTATTTT,CASSPWTSGTSTDTQYF
.,TRBV18,TRBD1,TRBJ2-1,TGTGCCAGCTCAGAGGGACAGCTTGACTCCTACAATGAGCAGTTCTTC,CASSEGQLDSYNEQFF
many,TRBV7-9,TRBD1,TRBJ1-2,TGTGCCAGCAGCTTATTGGTGACAGGGGCGCTTCTCTATGGCTACACCTTC,CASSLLVTGALLYGYTF
.,TRBV5-1,.,TRBJ2-7,TGCGCCAGCAGCCTGGGGGCTTATTACGAGCAGTACTTC,CASSLGAYYEQYF
.,TRBV9,.,TRBJ1-2,TGTGCCAGCAGCGTTTATCAGGGGCCTGGTGGCTACACCTTC,CASSVYQGPGGYTF
.,TRBV19,TRBD1,TRBJ1-1,TGTGCCAGTAGTATCCCAGGGGGTTTCACTGAAGCTTTCTTT,CASSIPGGFTEAFF
few,TRBV5-1,TRBD2,TRBJ2-7,TGCGCCAGCAGCGGGACTAGCGGGGGCCTGGGGGAGCAGTACTTC,CASSGTSGGLGEQYF
.,TRBV7-7,TRBD1,TRBJ1-4,TGTGCCAGCAGCCCTAGGACAGGGCGGCTAGAAAAACTGTTTTTT,CASSPRTGRLEKLFF
once,TRBV5-1,TRBD1,TRBJ1-5,TGCGCCAGCAGACCCGACAGGGAGCAGCCCCAGCATTTT,CASRPDREQPQHF
.,TRBV27,TRBD1,TRBJ2-1,TGTGCCAGCAGTTTACTGGGACAGAGCTACAATGAGCAGTTCTTC,CASSLLGQSYNEQFF
.,TRBV4-2,.,TRBJ2-7,TGTGCCAGCAGCCAAGTCCAGGGTCCGGACTCCTACGAGCAGTACTTC,CASSQVQGPDSYEQYF
.,TRBV19,.,TRBJ1-1,TGTGCCAGTTCCCGGGTGAACACTGAAGCTTTCTTT,CASSRVNTEAFF
.,TRBV2,.,TRBJ1-1,TGTGCCAGCAGTGAAGACCAGGGAGGGTTCACTGAAGCTTTCTTT,CASSEDQGGFTEAFF
.,TRBV28,.,TRBJ2-4,TGTGCCAGCAGTGAGGCAGGGGCCAAAAACATTCAGTACTTC,CASSEAGAKNIQYF
.,TRBV5-1,TRBD1,TRBJ2-7,TGCGCCAGCAGCCCAGACAGGGGCAGCGACGAGCAGTACTTC,CASSPDRGSDEQYF
.,TRBV7-2,TRBD2,TRBJ2-7,TGTGCCAGCAGCCGAAAGACTAGCGGGGGGGCCTACTACGAGCAGTACTTC,CASSRKTSGGAYYEQYF
.,TRBV27,.,TRBJ1-4,TGTGCCAGCAGTTCAATAGGGGGGGAACTGTTTTTT,CASSSIGGELFF
.,TRBV2,TRBD1,TRBJ1-2,TGTGCCAGCAGGATCGGGACAGGGGCGGGCTACACCTTC,CASRIGTGAGYTF
.,TRBV19,.,TRBJ1-1,TGTGCCAGTAGTAATCTGAAGGCAGACATAGACACTGAAGCTTTCTTT,CASSNLKADIDTEAFF
.,TRBV29-1,.,TRBJ1-1,TGCAGCGTTGCCGGAGGGCTCACTGAAGCTTTCTTT,CSVAGGLTEAFF
once,TRBV6-6,.,TRBJ1-6,TGTGCCAGCAGTTACTCGAGGACGGGGAATTCACCCCTCCACTTT,CASSYSRTGNSPLHF
.,TRBV7-8,TRBD2,TRBJ2-1,TGTGCCAGCAGCTTCACTGGACTAGCCCCCGATGAGCAGTTCTTC,CASSFTGLAPDEQFF
once,TRBV28,TRBD2,TRBJ2-7,TGTGCCAGCAGTCCTCCGGGACTATCTTTCCACGAGCAGTACTTC,CASSPPGLSFHEQYF
few,TRBV9,.,TRBJ1-4,TGTGCCAGCAGCGTAAACAGTAATGAAAAACTGTTTTTT,CASSVNSNEKLFF
.,TRBV5-1,.,TRBJ2-7,TGCGCCAGCAGCCTAGACAGGCTTCCCTACGAGCAGTACTTC,CASSLDRLPYEQYF
.,TRBV10-3,.,TRBJ1-1,TGTGCCATCAGCCGCGATGTCCCCGGGGGGATGAACACTGAAGCTTTCTTT,CAISRDVPGGMNTEAFF
.,TRBV5-1,TRBD1,TRBJ1-2,TGCGCCAGCAGCCGCGGGACAGGGAACGTTGGTCTGGATGGCTACACCTTC,CASSRGTGNVGLDGYTF
.,TRBV28,.,TRBJ1-2,TGTGCCAGCAGTTTAGCGAGATATGGCTACACCTTC,CASSLARYGYTF
.,TRBV5-1,.,TRBJ1-1,TGCGCCAGCACCCCGTCGACAGTCACACCTGAAGCTTTCTTT,CASTPSTVTPEAFF
.,TRBV5-1,.,TRBJ1-4,TGCGCCAGCAGCTTGGGGCAGGCGGGGGGAAAACTGTTTTTT,CASSLGQAGGKLFF
.,TRBV30,TRBD2,TRBJ2-7,TGTGCCTGGTCTAGCGGGGCCGCCTACGAGCAGTACTTC,CAWSSGAAYEQYF
.,TRBV6-6,TRBD1,TRBJ1-3,TGTGCCAGCAGTTACTCCTGGGACAGGGCTGGAAACACCATATATTTT,CASSYSWDRAGNTIYF
.,TRBV19,TRBD1,TRBJ1-5,TGTGCCAGTAGTACGGGACAGGGGGTCGGGCAGCCCCAGCATTTT,CASSTGQGVGQPQHF
.,TRBV7-2,TRBD2,TRBJ2-5,TGTGCCAGCAGCTTAGGACTAGCGGGGGGCCAAGAGACCCAGTACTTC,CASSLGLAGGQETQYF
.,TRBV5-1,.,TRBJ2-1,TGCGCCAGCAGCTTGGCGTTCGATGAGCAGTTCTTC,CASSLAFDEQFF
.,TRBV27,.,TRBJ2-6,TGTGCCAGCAGTCCAAGGACACCTTCCACCTCTGGGGCCAACGTCCTGACTTTC,CASSPRTPSTSGANVLTF
.,TRBV2,TRBD1,TRBJ1-2,TGTGCCAGCAGTGAACAGGGGGCCACCTATGGCTACACCTTC,CASSEQGATYGYTF